The 28 T cell receptor beta chains given below trace back to one sample, sequenced in a study of graft-versus-host responses after intestinal transplantation. The protocol was immunoSEQ multiplex PCR, while the TCRdb copy is restricted to in-frame clones and leaves out a portion. The sample consists of about 97,000 clones, approximately 92% of them appearing once. Material: PBMCs, obtained approximately 470 days after intestinal transplant. The receptors come from a human patient who received an intestinal transplant, so some T cells may come from the graft donor.

This clone was counted between two and nine times. The chain uses TRBV10-3 and TRBJ1-6; D possibly corresponds to TRBD1 (5 bases). Per the germline V gene, CDR1 is ENHRY and CDR2 is SYGVKD. Trimming cost V 8 bases and J 11 bases, with 13 bases left between them. The CDR3 spans 12 residues. The CDR3 here is CAIGQGEAPLHF. CDR3 sequence (DNA): TGTGCCATCGGGCAGGGAGAGGCACCCCTCCACTTT.

The V gene is TRBV9, the J gene TRBJ1-1; D remains ambiguous. The germline CDR1 and CDR2 sequences are SGDLS and YYNGEE. The CDR3 covers 13 residues. The V end was cut by 0 bases, the J end by 6 bases, with 9 bases between. CDR3 in DNA: TGTGCCAGCAGCGTAGCGTCCAACGCTGAAGCTTTCTTT. The encoded protein is CASSVASNAEAFF.

CDR3 sequence: CASSLGGDRGEQYF. DNA for the CDR3: TGTGCCAGCAGCTTAGGAGGGGACAGGGGCGAGCAGTACTTC. J is TRBJ2-7 and V is TRBV13; TRBD1 agrees at 10 bases. The CDR3 sequence is 14 residues long. CDR1 and CDR2 from the germline V gene are PRHDT and FYEKMQ (reference sequence). Trimming took 0 bases from V and 6 from J; bases not matched to a gene: 2.

CDR3: CSVDAGGDEKLFF. DNA of the CDR3: TGCAGCGTTGACGCAGGGGGGGATGAAAAACTGTTTTTT. The chain links TRBV29-1 to TRBJ1-4; 7 bases match TRBD1. Germline trimming cut 3 bases from V and 6 bases from J; bases unmatched to any gene: 4. Looked up from germline, CDR1 is SQVTM and CDR2 is ANQGSEA. The CDR3 is 13 amino acids.

This clone rates as medium-sized. J is TRBJ1-3 and V is TRBV6-5; 7 bases align to TRBD1. The V and J ends lost 8 bases and 4 bases, in that order; junction bases with no gene match: 8. Germline V gene sequence: CDR1 MNHEY, CDR2 SVGAGI. This CDR3 region has 14 residues. The CDR3 here is CASSLGTAGNTIYF. Here the CDR3 DNA reads TGTGCCAGCTCACTTGGGACAGCAGGAAACACCATATATTTT.

This clone was recorded a few times. DNA for the CDR3: TGTGCCAGCAGTGATGGAGTAGGGGCCGCAGATACGCAGTATTTT. It specifies CASSDGVGAADTQYF. The rearrangement links TRBV6-4 to TRBJ2-3, with D possibly being TRBD1 (5 bases). Germline loops: CDR1 MRHNA, CDR2 SNTAGT. The CDR3 is 15 amino acids. V lost 3 bases and J 4 bases, leaving 14 bases between the germline ends.

This chain links TRBV11-3 with TRBJ2-7, with no clear D. V was shortened by 0 bases and J by 3 bases, with 6 bases between the two germline ends. The CDR3 is made up of 13 amino acids. Germline V gene sequence: CDR1 SGHNT, CDR2 YENEEA. The DNA of the CDR3 is TGTGCCAGCAGCTTAGACCAGCGCTACGAGCAGTACTTC. Its translation: CASSLDQRYEQYF.

The chain has TRBV7-9 and TRBJ2-7, with D tentatively TRBD1 (5 bases). This CDR3 has 12 amino acids. Trimming removed 3 bases from V and 7 bases from J, with 10 bases in between. CDR1 is SEHNR, CDR2 FQNEAQ, per germline (reference sequence). The CDR3 DNA reads TGTGCCAGCAGCTTGGACACAGGAGAGCAGTACTTC. Protein sequence: CASSLDTGEQYF.

The chain is built from TRBV13 and TRBJ2-5; 7 bases are a match to TRBD2. The last part of the DNA fits TRBJ2-7 better; the J call may be wrong. From germline, CDR1 is PRHDT and CDR2 FYEKMQ (reference sequence). The length of the CDR3 is 14 residues. The chain's CDR3 is CASSPHGGSSEQYF. The CDR3 DNA reads as TGTGCCAGCAGCCCCCACGGGGGGAGCTCCGAGCAGTACTTC.

The V gene is TRBV5-1, the J gene TRBJ1-4; D not certain. Trimming cost V 6 bases and J 3 bases, with 15 bases left between them. The CDR3 is made up of 15 amino acids. Germline V gives CDR1 SGHRS, CDR2 YFSETQ. CDR3 loop: CASISPIRPNEKLFF. CDR3 nucleotide sequence: TGCGCCAGCATAAGCCCAATCAGACCTAATGAAAAACTGTTTTTT.

This chain links TRBV7-3 with TRBJ1-2; 10 bases map to TRBD1. Per germline, CDR1 SGHTA and CDR2 FQGTGA. J was trimmed by 5 bases and V by 0 bases; bases with no gene match: 6. CDR3 size: 16 residues. CDR3 DNA: TGTGCCAGCAGCTTAACGGGGACAGGGGAAGCTTATGGCTACACCTTC. This gives the protein CASSLTGTGEAYGYTF.

The chain couples TRBV9 to TRBJ2-1, with 10 bases matching TRBD2. J lost 1 base, V lost 4 bases, and 8 bases had no gene match. The CDR3 covers 17 residues. The germline CDR1 and CDR2 sequences are SGDLS and YYNGEE. The chain's CDR3 is CASSPIASGGSYNEQFF. The DNA of the CDR3 is TGTGCCAGCAGCCCCATAGCTAGCGGGGGTTCCTACAATGAGCAGTTCTTC.

The chain uses TRBV25-1 and TRBJ2-1; no definite D call. The CDR3 consists of 13 residues. The germline V gene encodes CDR1 MGHDK and CDR2 SYGVNS. Trimming pared 4 bases from V and 0 bases from J, leaving 4 bases between. DNA of the CDR3: TGTGCCAGCAGTGGTACCTCCTACAATGAGCAGTTCTTC. Translated: CASSGTSYNEQFF.

The genes are TRBV6-5 and TRBJ1-1, with a possible D match to TRBD1 (6 bases). Deletions cut 6 bases from V and 1 base from J, with 9 bases between. The CDR3 extends over 13 amino acids. In germline, CDR1 is MNHEY, CDR2 SVGAGI. CDR3: CASRLDRNTEAFF. Written as DNA, the CDR3 is TGTGCCAGCAGATTGGACAGGAACACTGAAGCTTTCTTT.

The chain joins TRBV29-1 to TRBJ1-1, with a possible D match to TRBD1 (5 bases). The CDR3 runs to 13 residues. The germline CDR1 and CDR2 sequences are SQVTM and ANQGSEA. V was clipped by 3 bases and J by 5 bases, with 13 bases between them. The CDR3 sequence is CSVEAGTRTEAFF. CDR3 DNA sequence: TGCAGCGTTGAGGCCGGGACGAGGACTGAAGCTTTCTTT.

V is TRBV5-6 and J is TRBJ2-7; maybe TRBD2 (6 bases). Germline assignment: CDR1 SGHDT and CDR2 YYEEEE. Trimming took 4 bases from V and 4 from J, leaving 21 bases between them. The CDR3 has 16 amino acids. CDR3 amino acids: CASSVTLGGMGYEQYF. The CDR3 DNA follows: TGTGCCAGCAGCGTCACCCTGGGGGGAATGGGTTACGAGCAGTACTTC.

Only a few counts were recorded for this clone. This chain connects TRBV27 to TRBJ1-1, with 10 bases aligning to TRBD1. The CDR3 has 15 residues. Germline assignment: CDR1 MNHEY and CDR2 SMNVEV (reference sequence). Germline trimming cut 5 bases from V and 10 bases from J; bases unmatched to any gene: 13. The CDR3 bases are TGTGCCAGCAGTCCCCAAACGATCCGGGACAGGGGAGCTTTCTTT. Translation: CASSPQTIRDRGAFF.

J is TRBJ2-2 and V is TRBV18; D gene unclear. CDR3 length: 14 amino acids. CDR1 is KGHSH and CDR2 is LQKENI in the germline V gene. V lost 2 bases, J lost 1 base, and 5 bases lay in between. CDR3 loop: CASSPEENTGELFF. The DNA of the CDR3 is TGTGCCAGCTCACCAGAAGAGAACACCGGGGAGCTGTTTTTT.

The rearrangement joins TRBV18 to TRBJ2-1; D is undetermined. The CDR3 sequence is 15 residues long. Deletions cut 6 bases from V and 0 bases from J, with 12 bases between. Germline V gives CDR1 KGHSH, CDR2 LQKENI. The CDR3 here is CASSADVPSYNEQFF. DNA for the CDR3: TGTGCCAGCTCCGCAGACGTTCCCTCCTACAATGAGCAGTTCTTC.

This sequence joins TRBV6-1 and TRBJ1-2; the D gene is possibly TRBD1 (5 bases). Germline CDR1 MNHNS, CDR2 SASEGT. The CDR3 is made up of 16 amino acids. V was shortened by 4 bases and J by 0 bases, with 15 bases between the two germline ends. The chain's CDR3 is CASSATPGPANYGYTF. CDR3 nucleotides: TGTGCCAGCAGTGCCACTCCAGGGCCCGCTAACTATGGCTACACCTTC.

A few counts support this clone. The rearrangement links TRBV10-3 to TRBJ1-5; D is unresolved. This CDR3 spans 13 amino acids. Germline assignment: CDR1 ENHRY and CDR2 SYGVKD. Trimming shortened V by 6 bases and J by 4 bases, and 10 bases separated the two germline ends. This CDR3 is CAIRADENQPQHF. CDR3 in DNA: TGTGCCATCAGGGCGGACGAAAATCAGCCCCAGCATTTT.

The V gene is TRBV5-5, the J gene TRBJ2-3; D ambiguous. The CDR3 has 11 residues. V lost 4 bases and J lost 6, with 6 bases in between. Germline V lookup: CDR1 SGHKS, CDR2 YYEKEE (reference sequence). Written as DNA, the CDR3 is TGTGCCAGCAGCCCCTTCGATACGCAGTATTTT. It encodes CASSPFDTQYF.

This clone has more than one count but fewer than ten. The rearrangement uses TRBV6-6 and TRBJ2-7; 8 bases fit TRBD1. The CDR3 totals 15 residues. The V segment lost 5 bases and the J segment 2 bases; nucleotides outside the gene matches: 8. Germline V lookup: CDR1 MNHNY, CDR2 SVGAGI (reference sequence). This chain's CDR3 is CASSGRQGLTYEQYF. CDR3 nucleotides: TGTGCCAGCAGTGGCAGACAGGGGTTGACCTACGAGCAGTACTTC.

This chain joins TRBV27 and TRBJ2-1; 10 positions agree with TRBD1. CDR1 and CDR2 (germline): MNHEY, SMNVEV (reference sequence). This CDR3 region has 15 residues. The junction had 6 bases not matched to a gene; V was cut back by 3 bases and J by 7 bases. The CDR3 DNA sequence: TGTGCCAGCAGTTTGGAGACAGGGGGCGGGAATGAGCAGTTCTTC. This sequence encodes CASSLETGGGNEQFF.

The rearrangement uses TRBV5-1 and TRBJ2-6, with D unresolved. Trimming left V 3 bases short and J 4 bases short, with 8 bases between. CDR3 length: 14 residues. CDR1 SGHRS and CDR2 YFSETQ come from the germline V gene. The CDR3 loop reads CASSSAAGANVLTF. CDR3 DNA: TGCGCCAGCAGCTCCGCCGCCGGGGCCAACGTCCTGACTTTC. The full variable domain, rest sourced from reference TRBV5-1 and TRBJ2-6, is KAGVTQTPRYLIKTRGQQVTLSCSPISGHRSVSWYQQTPGQGLQFLFEYFSETQRNKGNFPGRFSGRQFSNSRSEMNVSTLELGDSALYLCASSSAAGANVLTFGAGSRLTVL.

J is TRBJ2-7 and V is TRBV6-5; D perhaps matches TRBD1 (5 bases). V gave up 2 bases and J gave up 1 base, with 9 bases separating them. This CDR3 region has 14 residues. The germline gives CDR1 MNHEY, CDR2 SVGAGI. The CDR3 DNA reads as TGTGCCAGCAGTTACGGGCAGGGATCCTACGAGCAGTACTTC. Its translation: CASSYGQGSYEQYF.

This clone was observed a single time. V usage is TRBV6-1 and J usage is TRBJ2-3, with no clear D. V shed 11 bases and J shed 3 bases, with 15 bases lying between them. Germline lookup yields CDR1 MNHNS and CDR2 SASEGT. The CDR3 covers 13 residues. CDR3 sequence reads: CASSVQETDTQYF. CDR3 in DNA: TGTGCCTCCAGCGTCCAGGAGACAGATACGCAGTATTTT.

The sample holds a few counts of this clone. This chain connects TRBV7-8 to TRBJ2-2; no clear D gene. Germline V gene sequence: CDR1 SGHVS, CDR2 FQNEAQ. The CDR3 is 16 amino acids. V was shortened by 3 bases and J by 1 base, with 12 bases between the two germline ends. The CDR3 spells CASSLLTDMNTGELFF. In DNA, the CDR3 is TGTGCCAGCAGCTTGTTAACAGATATGAACACCGGGGAGCTGTTTTTT. Together with reference TRBV7-8 and TRBJ2-2, the CDR3 gives the full variable domain: GAGVSQSPRYKVAKRGQDVALRCDPISGHVSLFWYQQALGQGPEFLTYFQNEAQLDKSGLPSDRFFAERPEGSVSTLKIQRTQQEDSAVYLCASSLLTDMNTGELFFGEGSRLTVL.